The present TCR beta chain was sequenced within a study of identifying expanded T cells in peripheral blood. To note about this clone: Its antigen is currently unknown.

No infections or other immune events were documented during collection. Regarding the study as a whole: About 1.2 clones differed between technical replicates, versus around 16 and 19 over time.

Sequenced by immunoSEQ multiplex PCR; TCRdb stores in-frame clones only, minus some. Altogether about 100,000 clones are present, 80% to 90% being singletons, with the ten largest covering 16%. The sequenced material came from blood. The receptor's source is a person aged 18 to 70 in good health.

The CDR3 loop is CASSKGAGGDTIYF. The CDR3 region has the DNA TGTGCCAGCAGCAAGGGGGCAGGGGGAGATACCATATATTTT. The rearrangement uses TRBV28 and TRBJ1-3; 7 nucleotides line up with TRBD1. Trimming took 6 bases from V and 10 from J; bases not matched to a gene: 12. In germline, CDR1 is MDHEN, CDR2 SYDVKM. CDR3 length: 14 amino acids.